Listed here is a single TCR beta chain. Its antigen is not known. The CDR3 covers 18 residues. Trimming took 0 bases from V and 0 from J, leaving 15 bases between them. Germline V lookup: CDR1 ENHRY, CDR2 SYGVKD. TCRdb re-analysed the reads in MiXCR, keeping a single row per CDR3 protein. The sample contains 750,000 to 950,000 distinct CDR3 sequences, 25% to 30% of which appear only once. These data originate in a study of T cell repertoires in cytomegalovirus infection. Overall study context: Public TCR beta signatures indicated both CMV infection and matching HLA type.

General study findings and limits: HLA-C-restricted CMV clonotypes gave the most frequent clonotype in two of eight donors.

The source was cultured CD8+ T cells from PBMCs, collected from culture after CMV antigen stimulation. The receptor comes from a human donor in good health (CMV status not recorded). Some clones in this sample may be carry-over from other donors' samples. This chain uses TRBV10-3 with TRBJ1-5; possible D gene TRBD1, 6 bases. CDR3: CAISESMGDTYSNQPQHF. The CDR3, as DNA: TGTGCCATCAGTGAGTCGATGGGGGACACCTATAGCAATCAGCCCCAGCATTTT.